These 20 T cell receptor beta chains originate from one sample sequenced in a study of glioma-infiltrating T cells. The iRepertoire nested amplicon-rescue multiplex PCR amplified TCR alpha and beta CDR3s from RNA. TCRdb ran MiXCR on the multiplex PCR reads and lists one entry per CDR3 protein. Of about 400,000 distinct CDR3 sequences in the sample, roughly 41% were seen once. Sequencing input: glioma tissue, nonneoplastic brain tissue, or PBMCs (not recorded which). These receptors originate from a human donor with low-grade glioma or glioblastoma, undergoing nonglioma brain surgery, or in good health (not recorded which).

This clonotype has a handful of counts. The J gene is TRBJ2-1, the V gene TRBV5-5; no clear D gene. The V end was cut by 1 base, the J end by 8 bases, with 13 bases between. The CDR3 is made up of 14 amino acids. Germline V gene data show CDR1 as SGHKS and CDR2 as YYEKEE (reference sequence). CDR3 bases: TGTGCCAGCAGCTTGTTAGGATTTGTGGATGAGCAGTTCTTC. This codes for CASSLLGFVDEQFF.

Comments on this clonotype: A single base separates this from a much larger clone, so it may be a read error. This chain connects TRBV6-1 to TRBJ2-7, with D uncertain. This CDR3 has 11 residues. CDR1 is MNHNS, CDR2 SASEGT, per germline. The CDR3 sequence is CASSEWSEQCF. The CDR3, as DNA: TGTGCCAGCAGTGAATGGAGTGAGCAGTGCTTC.

This clonotype appeared many times. The chain joins TRBV13 to TRBJ1-1; D remains ambiguous. CDR1 PRHDT and CDR2 FYEKMQ come from the germline V gene (reference sequence). The CDR3 is 15 amino acids. The V gene lost 5 bases and the J gene lost 0 bases, with 13 bases spanning the gap. The CDR3 sequence is CASSTWQHMNTEAFF. The CDR3 DNA follows: TGTGCCAGCAGCACCTGGCAGCACATGAACACTGAAGCTTTCTTT. Full variable domain (missing parts from reference TRBV13 and TRBJ1-1): AAGVIQSPRHLIKEKRETATLKCYPIPRHDTVYWYQQGPGQDPQFLISFYEKMQSDKGSIPDRFSAQQFSDYHSELNMSSLELGDSALYFCASSTWQHMNTEAFFGQGTRLTVV.

A note on this clonotype: The junction departs from germline at one end; a sequencing error may be responsible. The V and J genes are TRBV7-2 and TRBJ2-3; 9 nucleotides align to TRBD1. CDR3 length: 15 amino acids. Germline V gene data show CDR1 as SGHTA and CDR2 as FQGNSA. CDR3: CASSLNRGRTDTRYF. In DNA, the CDR3 is TGTGCCAGCAGCTTAAACAGGGGGCGAACAGATACGCGGTATTTT.

This clonotype was recorded at least ten times. V gene TRBV28 combines with J gene TRBJ2-3; 12 nucleotides line up with TRBD2. The CDR3 extends over 15 amino acids. Germline V CDR1 and CDR2: MDHEN, SYDVKM. V lost 3 bases and J lost 6; bases outside the gene matches: 4. DNA of the CDR3: TGTGCCAGCAGTTTTCGGCTAGCGGGAGGGGATACGCAGTATTTT. Translation gives CASSFRLAGGDTQYF.

This clonotype has at least ten counts. This rearrangement joins TRBV7-6 to TRBJ1-1; D is perhaps TRBD1 (6 bases). In germline, CDR1 is SGHVS, CDR2 FNYEAQ. The V end was cut by 1 base, the J end by 5 bases, with 14 bases between. The CDR3 sequence is 15 residues long. CDR3 DNA sequence: TGTGCCAGCAGCTTAGGACAAGGGGGGGATACTGAAGCTTTCTTT. It codes for CASSLGQGGDTEAFF.

This clonotype was detected a few times. Written as DNA, the CDR3 is TGTGCCAGCAGTTACGGCCGAAACTACGAGCAGTACTTC. As protein: CASSYGRNYEQYF. The chain is built from TRBV6-6 and TRBJ2-7; D remains ambiguous. V was trimmed by 2 bases and J by 3 bases, leaving 8 bases between them. This CDR3 is built from 13 residues. CDR1 is MNHNY and CDR2 is SVGAGI in the germline V gene (reference sequence).

As concerns this clonotype: Given a much more abundant clone one base away, this may be a read error. The CDR3 sequence: CATSLHPAVTDTQYF. CDR3 DNA sequence: TGTGCCACCAGCCTCCATCCAGCGGTCACAGATACGCAGTATTTT. The V gene is TRBV15, the J gene TRBJ2-3; TRBD2 might be the D (5 bases). The CDR3 sequence is 15 residues long. Germline assignment: CDR1 LNHNV and CDR2 YYDKDF (reference sequence). Trimming shortened V by 5 bases and J by 2 bases, and 14 bases separated the two germline ends.

About this clonotype: This clone may be a read error of a much larger clone one base away. The rearrangement uses TRBV6-2 or TRBV6-3 and TRBJ2-1; the D gene is possibly TRBD2 (5 bases). Between the trimmed V and J ends, which lost 7 bases and 6 bases, there was a span of 19 bases. CDR1 MNHEY and CDR2 SVGEGT come from the germline V gene. This CDR3 region has 15 residues. The CDR3 bases are TGTGCCAGCATATTGGCCAGAGAGGGAAGCAATGAGCAGTTCTTC. It codes for CASILAREGSNEQFF.

The J gene is TRBJ2-7, the V gene TRBV28; D not certain. Germline lookup yields CDR1 MDHEN and CDR2 SYDVKM. V shed 3 bases and J shed 4 bases, with 7 bases lying between them. The CDR3 covers 12 residues. The CDR3 DNA reads as TGTGCCAGCAGTTTTAAGCCATACGAGCAGTACTTC. Protein: CASSFKPYEQYF.

The chain combines TRBV20-1 with TRBJ2-1; D is perhaps TRBD1 or TRBD2 (5 bases each). The germline V gene encodes CDR1 DFQATT and CDR2 SNEGSKA (reference sequence). V gave up 4 bases and J gave up 9 bases, with 28 bases separating them. The CDR3 is 17 amino acids. Written as DNA, the CDR3 is TGCAGTGCTATCGGGACCCAAGGGCGGCTCAACAATTTTGAGCAGTTCTTC. Amino acid sequence: CSAIGTQGRLNNFEQFF.

A note on this clonotype: A read error may be the cause here, since a much bigger clone is one base away. The gene calls are TRBV28 and TRBJ1-1; D ambiguous. Trimming left V 2 bases short and J 13 bases short, with 14 bases between. This CDR3 region has 12 residues. Per germline, CDR1 MDHEN and CDR2 SYDVKM. DNA for the CDR3: TGTGCCAGCAGTTTAAAATCCGGGGTGGATTTCTTT. Translated, it gives CASSLKSGVDFF.

The V call is TRBV7-9, the J call TRBJ2-1; 12 bases agree with TRBD2. This CDR3 is 15 amino acids long. Germline V gene sequence: CDR1 SEHNR, CDR2 FQNEAQ (reference sequence). Trimming at V came to 3 bases and at J to 10 bases, leaving 7 bases not matched to a gene. CDR3 sequence: CASSFQTSGSHEQFF. CDR3 DNA sequence: TGTGCCAGCAGCTTCCAGACTAGCGGGAGCCACGAGCAGTTCTTC.

This clonotype has ten or more counts. The V and J genes are TRBV6-1 and TRBJ2-3, with 7 bases identical to TRBD2. Germline V CDR1 and CDR2: MNHNS, SASEGT. This CDR3 comprises 14 residues. With V trimmed by 9 bases and J by 2 bases, 8 bases remained unmatched. CDR3 loop: CASKGGLFTDTQYF. In DNA form, the CDR3 reads TGTGCCAGTAAGGGAGGGCTTTTCACAGATACGCAGTATTTT.

There are a few counts of this clonotype. The chain recombines TRBV7-2 with TRBJ1-2; D remains unclear. The CDR3 covers 15 residues. Between the trimmed V and J ends, which lost 2 bases and 4 bases, there was a span of 14 bases. Germline values: CDR1 SGHTA, CDR2 FQGNSA. The CDR3 DNA reads TGTGCCAGCAGCTTACCCACGGCCCTTGGCTATGGCTACACCTTC. Its translation: CASSLPTALGYGYTF.

Remarks on this clonotype: One end of the junction is discordant with germline, which a read error may explain. The chain links TRBV10-3 to TRBJ1-1; D is uncertain. The CDR3 is made up of 14 amino acids. CDR1 ENHRY and CDR2 SYGVKD come from the germline V gene. CDR3 protein: CAISEGVGNTKAFF. In DNA, the CDR3 is TGTGCCATCAGTGAGGGGGTAGGGAACACTAAAGCTTTCTTT.

The genes are TRBV29-1 and TRBJ2-1; D unclear. The CDR3 consists of 12 residues. V shed 6 bases and J shed 4 bases, with 10 bases lying between them. The germline CDR1 and CDR2 sequences are SQVTM and ANQGSEA. CDR3: CSVVFGYNEQFF. As DNA, the CDR3 is TGCAGCGTGGTCTTCGGGTACAATGAGCAGTTCTTC.

The chain carries TRBV29-1 and TRBJ1-2; D might be TRBD1 (6 bases). Trimming stripped 7 bases from V and 4 bases from J, with 16 bases between. This CDR3 has 13 amino acids. Germline CDR1 reads SQVTM; CDR2 reads ANQGSEA. The CDR3 DNA is TGCAGCGCAGGGGATGACGTGGGCTATGGCTACACCTTC. Protein sequence: CSAGDDVGYGYTF.

This clonotype was seen ten or more times. The chain uses TRBV6-2 or TRBV6-3 and TRBJ2-7; no firm D call. The V end lost 0 bases, the J end lost 11 bases, and 11 bases lay between the germline ends. This CDR3 has 12 residues. Germline-derived CDR1 and CDR2 are MNHEY and SVGEGT. CDR3 DNA: TGTGCCAGCAGTTACTCCTTTCCACCGGAGTACTTC. Its protein product is CASSYSFPPEYF.

This clonotype was observed many times. The rearrangement links TRBV15 to TRBJ1-1; 7 bases are a match to TRBD1. Germline assignment: CDR1 LNHNV and CDR2 YYDKDF (reference sequence). This CDR3 contains 14 residues. Unmatched junction bases numbered 9, after V lost 3 bases and J lost 8 bases. In DNA, the CDR3 is TGTGCCACCAGCAGCGGCACAGGACAGGACGAAGCTTTCTTT. Protein sequence: CATSSGTGQDEAFF.